The following is a TCR beta chain sequence with its context. Its antigen is not known. The data stem from a study of Graves' ophthalmopathy and Graves' hyperthyroidism. Findings of the study overall: Predictions made by the model for ophthalmopathy progression reached over 55% sensitivity and around 73% specificity. Blood was where most expanded thyroid clonotypes above 0.001 frequency also turned up.

Germline V CDR1 and CDR2: SGHAT, FQNNGV. The CDR3 is made up of 15 amino acids. Trimming took 4 bases from V and 9 from J; bases not matched to a gene: 15. Cases classed as stable hyperthyroidism had no ophthalmopathy within 18 months of follow-up. Diagnostic conclusions were grounded in clinical symptoms, serum thyroxine, TRAb, thyroid ultrasound and orbital computed tomography. Scientists amplified the TCR beta CDR3 regions from RNA transcripts. Second-round multiplex PCR followed a first-round RT-PCR using HTBI primers. One entry per CDR3 protein, called by TCRdb with MiXCR from the multiplex PCR reads. The table shows about 370,000 distinct CDR3 sequences, with about a sixth occurring only once.

The receptor comes from an adult woman with stable Graves' hyperthyroidism. Sequenced input: peripheral blood. The chain uses TRBV11-2 and TRBJ2-7, with 7 nucleotides matching TRBD2. The CDR3 is CASSSEAGVSKGQYF. In nucleotides, the CDR3 is TGTGCCAGCAGCTCAGAGGCGGGAGTAAGTAAAGGGCAGTACTTC.